A single sample gave rise to the 23 T cell receptor beta chains below, sequenced in a study of blood T cell repertoires in COVID-19. Sequencing used immunoSEQ multiplex PCR; TCRdb keeps in-frame clones, though not all of them. This sample has approximately 120,000 clones, with about 83% found just once. The source material was peripheral blood. The receptors come from a human donor in a cohort sampled during active COVID-19.

The rearrangement uses TRBV10-3 and TRBJ2-7, with 7 bases fitting TRBD1. This CDR3 has 13 amino acids. From germline, CDR1 is ENHRY and CDR2 SYGVKD. After removal of 6 bases from V and 0 bases from J, the junction contained 2 bases not matched to a gene. CDR3 DNA sequence: TGTGCCATCAGCGGACAGGACTCCTACGAGCAGTACTTC. Protein sequence: CAISGQDSYEQYF.

This sequence joins TRBV6-1 and TRBJ1-1, with D perhaps matching TRBD1 (5 bases). Germline V CDR1 and CDR2: MNHNS, SASEGT. Trimming stripped 2 bases from V and 9 bases from J, with 10 bases between. The CDR3 spans 12 residues. The CDR3 coding sequence is TGTGCCAGCAGTGAAAGTCTGGACAAAGCTTTCTTT. The encoded protein is CASSESLDKAFF.

This rearrangement joins TRBV19 to TRBJ2-7, with 9 bases lining up with TRBD1. The CDR3 runs 13 residues. The V segment lost 9 bases and the J segment 2 bases; nucleotides outside the gene matches: 5. Per the germline V gene, CDR1 is LNHDA and CDR2 is SQIVND (reference sequence). The chain's CDR3 is CASRDRGAYEQYF. The CDR3 region has the DNA TGTGCCAGCCGCGACAGGGGGGCCTACGAGCAGTACTTC.

The chain has TRBV4-1 and TRBJ2-7; the D gene is possibly TRBD1 (6 bases). Germline V lookup: CDR1 MGHRA, CDR2 YSYEKL. V lost 0 bases and J 2 bases, leaving 11 bases between the germline ends. This CDR3 is 15 amino acids long. CDR3 in amino acids: CASSQERQGPYEQYF. CDR3 nucleotide sequence: TGCGCCAGCAGCCAAGAGCGGCAGGGGCCCTACGAGCAGTACTTC.

This chain links TRBV28 with TRBJ1-6; D gene uncertain. The germline CDR1 and CDR2 sequences are MDHEN and SYDVKM. CDR3 size: 16 residues. V lost 6 bases and J lost 4, with 16 bases in between. The CDR3 DNA is TGTGCCAGCAGAACCTCCCTACTTCTTTATAATTCACCCCTCCACTTT. This encodes CASRTSLLLYNSPLHF.

The rearrangement uses TRBV19 and TRBJ1-3; perhaps TRBD1 as D (5 bases). V lost 6 bases to trimming and J lost 0 bases, with 9 bases between them. The CDR3 contains 14 residues. Germline CDR1 reads LNHDA; CDR2 reads SQIVND (reference sequence). This CDR3 reads CASRMTASGNTIYF. CDR3 sequence (DNA): TGTGCCAGTAGGATGACAGCCTCTGGAAACACCATATATTTT. The full variable domain, its missing parts supplied by reference TRBV19 and TRBJ1-3, is DGGITQSPKYLFRKEGQNVTLSCEQNLNHDAMYWYRQDPGQGLRLIYYSQIVNDFQKGDIAEGYSVSREKKESFPLTVTSAQKNPTAFYLCASRMTASGNTIYFGEGSWLTVV.

CDR3: CASSRDRGTGNTIYF. The CDR3, as DNA: TGCGCCAGCAGCCGCGACAGGGGAACTGGAAACACCATATATTTT. The gene calls are TRBV5-1 and TRBJ1-3, with 8 bases aligning to TRBD1. Losses at the gene ends were 4 bases for V and 2 bases for J; bases not matched to a gene: 5. CDR3 size: 15 residues. Germline lookup yields CDR1 SGHRS and CDR2 YFSETQ.

The chain couples TRBV9 to TRBJ1-2; 7 bases line up with TRBD1. Per the germline V gene, CDR1 is SGDLS and CDR2 is YYNGEE. CDR3 length equals 15 residues. The ends lost 0 bases at V and 8 bases at J; junction bases unmatched: 10. The CDR3 is CASSVVRGGAGGYTF. The CDR3 coding sequence is TGTGCCAGCAGCGTAGTCCGAGGGGGCGCAGGGGGCTACACCTTC.

CDR3 loop: CATSRERQINQPQHF. Here the CDR3 DNA reads TGTGCCACCAGCAGAGAACGACAGATTAATCAGCCCCAGCATTTT. The chain combines TRBV15 with TRBJ1-5; a possible D gene is TRBD1 (5 bases). This CDR3 region has 15 residues. Germline-derived CDR1 and CDR2 are LNHNV and YYDKDF (reference sequence). The V gene lost 0 bases and the J gene lost 4 bases, with 10 bases spanning the gap.

This chain links TRBV23-1 with TRBJ1-2; D is undetermined. TRBV23-1 is treated as an ORF (open reading frame) with a function not yet certain. Trimming took off 9 bases at V and 13 bases at J, with 27 bases between the two ends. There are 14 residues in the CDR3. CDR3 DNA: TGCGCCAGGACTACCCCCACGGAAACCCGGGTTTTCACCTTC. The encoded protein is CARTTPTETRVFTF.

The chain carries TRBV7-9 and TRBJ1-2; no definite D call. The CDR3 is 13 amino acids. Trimming pared 2 bases from V and 8 bases from J, leaving 12 bases between. The germline V gene has CDR1 SEHNR and CDR2 FQNEAQ (reference sequence). CDR3 region: CASSLLSGGGYTF. The CDR3 region has the DNA TGTGCCAGCAGCTTACTATCCGGAGGAGGCTACACCTTC.

The rearrangement uses TRBV11-2 and TRBJ1-3; no reliable D call. From germline, CDR1 is SGHAT and CDR2 FQNNGV. The CDR3 sequence is 16 residues long. V shed 3 bases and J shed 2 bases, with 14 bases lying between them. CDR3 in DNA: TGTGCCAGCAGCTTCGAGGGTTTAAGTCCTGGAAACACCATATATTTT. Translating gives CASSFEGLSPGNTIYF.

The rearrangement joins TRBV30 to TRBJ2-6; D is undetermined. The length of the CDR3 is 18 residues. Germline CDR1 and CDR2: GTSNPN and SVGIG (reference sequence). V was cut by 3 bases and J by 1 base, with 19 bases left in between. The CDR3 spells CAWRVTAILLSGANVLTF. The CDR3 nucleotides are TGTGCCTGGAGAGTAACAGCCATCCTCCTATCTGGGGCCAACGTCCTGACTTTC.

V is TRBV14 and J is TRBJ2-5, with 8 bases fitting TRBD2. The CDR3 has 15 residues. J gave up 5 bases and V 4 bases, and 9 bases lay outside the gene matches. In germline, CDR1 is SGHDN, CDR2 FVKESK. The CDR3: CASSRLGREGETQYF. CDR3 coding DNA: TGTGCCAGCAGCCGACTGGGTCGGGAGGGGGAGACCCAGTACTTC.

The gene calls are TRBV7-2 and TRBJ2-7; 9 positions match TRBD2. CDR1 and CDR2 (germline): SGHTA, FQGNSA. V was pared by 1 base and J by 0 bases, with 10 bases of the junction left unmatched. This CDR3 contains 18 residues. CDR3 sequence: CASSLVRGGGRRSYEQYF. The CDR3 DNA follows: TGTGCCAGCAGCTTAGTGCGGGGGGGCGGGCGCCGCTCCTACGAGCAGTACTTC.

The V gene is TRBV12-3 or TRBV12-4, the J gene TRBJ1-4; D remains unclear. The V gene lost 3 bases and the J gene lost 10 bases, with 12 bases spanning the gap. CDR3 length equals 13 residues. This chain's CDR3 is CASSLSHEGKLFF. DNA for the CDR3: TGTGCCAGCAGTTTGTCACATGAGGGAAAACTGTTTTTT.

This sequence joins TRBV11-2 and TRBJ1-1; no clear D gene. Trimming took 1 base from V and 7 from J, leaving 10 bases between them. The CDR3 has 13 residues. Per germline, CDR1 SGHAT and CDR2 FQNNGV. CDR3: CASSLVRGSEAFF. CDR3 in DNA: TGTGCCAGCAGCTTAGTACGGGGAAGTGAAGCTTTCTTT.

This clone has just one count. The chain carries TRBV6-6 and TRBJ1-1; 7 positions agree with TRBD1. The germline V gene has CDR1 MNHNY and CDR2 SVGAGI (reference sequence). The junction had 9 bases not matched to a gene; V was cut back by 7 bases and J by 1 base. The CDR3 consists of 15 residues. The CDR3 sequence: CASTQPQGTNTEAFF. As DNA, the CDR3 is TGTGCCAGCACCCAACCACAGGGGACGAACACTGAAGCTTTCTTT.

The rearrangement uses TRBV18 and TRBJ1-3; D is uncertain. Germline-derived CDR1 and CDR2 are KGHSH and LQKENI. Trimming took off 3 bases at V and 2 bases at J, with 17 bases between the two ends. This CDR3 comprises 17 residues. The CDR3 DNA reads TGTGCCAGCTCACCGATCCGGTTGGGGAGAACTGGAAACACCATATATTTT. Translated, it gives CASSPIRLGRTGNTIYF.

The J gene is TRBJ1-2, the V gene TRBV6-5; 7 bases are shared with TRBD1. Germline CDR1 reads MNHEY; CDR2 reads SVGAGI. V lost 2 bases and J lost 3; bases outside the gene matches: 6. This CDR3 comprises 15 residues. DNA for the CDR3: TGTGCCAGCAGTTACGGGGACAGACGACACTATGGCTACACCTTC. Translated: CASSYGDRRHYGYTF.

V gene TRBV5-1 combines with J gene TRBJ2-7, with 7 bases fitting TRBD2. The CDR3 has 15 amino acids. The V and J ends lost 0 bases and 0 bases, in that order; junction bases with no gene match: 3. Germline loops: CDR1 SGHRS, CDR2 YFSETQ. The CDR3 DNA reads as TGCGCCAGCAGCTTGGCCGGGGGGAGCTCCTACGAGCAGTACTTC. This translates into CASSLAGGSSYEQYF. The full variable domain, with the rest looked up from reference TRBV5-1 and TRBJ2-7, is KAGVTQTPRYLIKTRGQQVTLSCSPISGHRSVSWYQQTPGQGLQFLFEYFSETQRNKGNFPGRFSGRQFSNSRSEMNVSTLELGDSALYLCASSLAGGSSYEQYFGPGTRLTVT.

J is TRBJ2-3 and V is TRBV10-1; 7 positions agree with TRBD2. The CDR3 runs 18 residues. Germline V gene data show CDR1 as WNHNN and CDR2 as SYGVQD (reference sequence). The ends lost 3 bases at V and 0 bases at J; junction bases unmatched: 12. The CDR3 reads CASSERGVAQTSTDTQYF. The CDR3 DNA sequence: TGCGCCAGCAGTGAACGGGGGGTTGCTCAAACTAGCACAGATACGCAGTATTTT.

The V and J genes are TRBV27 and TRBJ2-1, with 8 bases lining up with TRBD1. Germline V CDR1 and CDR2: MNHEY, SMNVEV (reference sequence). The V segment lost 10 bases and the J segment 1 base; nucleotides outside the gene matches: 3. CDR3 length: 13 amino acids. The CDR3 DNA reads TGTGCCAACAGACAGGGGTCCTACAATGAGCAGTTCTTC. Translated: CANRQGSYNEQFF.